Below are 23 T cell receptor beta chains sequenced from a single sample in a study of cytomegalovirus exposure and HLA in healthy donors. Primers for the PCR totalled 60 Vbeta and 13 Jbeta. Measured with immunoSEQ multiplex PCR; TCRdb has only the in-frame clones, and not every one. Its clone listing holds around 48,000 clones. What was sequenced was PBMCs. These TCRs come from a female donor in good health and CMV-seronegative.

V is TRBV7-2 and J is TRBJ1-2; TRBD1 agrees at 9 bases. The CDR3 spans 15 residues. Per the germline V gene, CDR1 is SGHTA and CDR2 is FQGNSA. With 5 bases clipped from V and 5 bases from J, the junction kept 9 bases outside the gene matches. The CDR3: CASSDDRGAGYGYTF. The CDR3 DNA is TGTGCCAGCAGCGATGACAGGGGGGCCGGGTATGGCTACACCTTC.

The chain combines TRBV6-6 with TRBJ2-3; D call uncertain. V was trimmed by 2 bases and J by 6 bases, leaving 18 bases between them. This CDR3 has 16 residues. Germline V lookup: CDR1 MNHNY, CDR2 SVGAGI (reference sequence). The CDR3 reads CASSYGGRIGPDTQYF. The CDR3, as DNA: TGTGCCAGCAGTTACGGTGGCAGGATAGGCCCGGATACGCAGTATTTT.

This sequence joins TRBV11-3 and TRBJ1-5; D ambiguous. CDR1 is SGHNT and CDR2 is YENEEA in the germline V gene. The CDR3 has 13 residues. With 3 bases removed from V and 4 bases from J, the gap between germline ends came to 7 bases. As DNA, the CDR3 is TGTGCCAGCAGCTTTGGGAGAAATCAGCCCCAGCATTTT. As protein: CASSFGRNQPQHF.

V is TRBV29-1 and J is TRBJ1-1; TRBD1 might be the D (5 bases). V was shortened by 0 bases and J by 4 bases, with 15 bases between the two germline ends. Per germline, CDR1 SQVTM and CDR2 ANQGSEA. The CDR3 is 15 residues long. Here the CDR3 DNA reads TGCAGCGTTGAAGATCGCCCTGACAGTCTCACTGAAGCTTTCTTT. It yields the protein CSVEDRPDSLTEAFF.

This rearrangement joins TRBV6-5 to TRBJ1-1; D is undetermined. The CDR3 length is 13 residues. Trimming stripped 8 bases from V and 3 bases from J, with 13 bases between. Germline V gives CDR1 MNHEY, CDR2 SVGAGI. CDR3 loop: CASSRERDTEAFF. CDR3 nucleotides: TGTGCCAGCTCTCGGGAACGCGACACTGAAGCTTTCTTT.

The J gene is TRBJ2-7, the V gene TRBV10-2, with 8 bases fitting TRBD2. The CDR3 is 15 residues long. Germline V gene sequence: CDR1 WSHSY, CDR2 SAAADI. The trim removed 0 bases at V and 6 bases at J, leaving 7 bases unmatched. CDR3 protein: CASSESGTSLSEQYF. For the CDR3, the DNA is TGCGCCAGCAGTGAGTCGGGGACTAGTTTGTCCGAGCAGTACTTC.

The chain combines TRBV7-9 with TRBJ2-1, with 12 nucleotides matching TRBD2. The CDR3 has 16 amino acids. Unmatched junction bases numbered 6, after V lost 2 bases and J lost 7 bases. Per germline, CDR1 SEHNR and CDR2 FQNEAQ (reference sequence). Written as DNA, the CDR3 is TGTGCCAGCAGCTTACCTAGCGGGAGGGCCGGTAATGAGCAGTTCTTC. Its protein product is CASSLPSGRAGNEQFF.

The chain links TRBV7-3 to TRBJ1-5; a weak D match, TRBD1 (6 bases). Trimming cost V 5 bases and J 5 bases, with 13 bases left between them. The CDR3 extends over 14 amino acids. Germline CDR1 and CDR2: SGHTA and FQGTGA. CDR3 coding DNA: TGTGCCAGCAGCCTACAGGGTTCTCATCAGCCCCAGCATTTT. Its protein is CASSLQGSHQPQHF. The full variable domain, completed using reference TRBV7-3 and TRBJ1-5, is GAGVSQTPSNKVTEKGKYVELRCDPISGHTALYWYRQSLGQGPEFLIYFQGTGAADDSGLPNDRFFAVRPEGSVSTLKIQRTERGDSAVYLCASSLQGSHQPQHFGDGTRLSIL.

This chain links TRBV5-6 with TRBJ2-7; D perhaps matches TRBD1 (6 bases). This CDR3 spans 10 amino acids. The germline gives CDR1 SGHDT, CDR2 YYEEEE. V was cut by 8 bases and J by 4 bases, with 7 bases left in between. CDR3: CASGQYEQYF. As DNA, the CDR3 is TGTGCCAGTGGACAGTACGAGCAGTACTTC.

The gene calls are TRBV5-6 and TRBJ2-3, with D possibly being TRBD2 (6 bases). V was shortened by 3 bases and J by 6 bases, with 20 bases between the two germline ends. CDR1 and CDR2 (germline): SGHDT, YYEEEE. The CDR3 contains 16 residues. The CDR3 DNA sequence: TGTGCCAGCAGCTCGAGGGGTAGCGGTGGGGAGGATACGCAGTATTTT. Translating it yields CASSSRGSGGEDTQYF.

This chain uses TRBV4-3 with TRBJ1-4; D not resolved. The CDR3 contains 17 residues. Germline V gene lookup returns CDR1 LGHNA and CDR2 YSLEER. V lost 1 base and J 5 bases, leaving 17 bases between the germline ends. CDR3 residues: CASSQGKTRRPNEKLFF. CDR3 in DNA: TGCGCCAGCAGCCAAGGGAAGACCCGGAGGCCAAATGAAAAACTGTTTTTT.

This chain uses TRBV11-3 with TRBJ2-5, with a tentative D call TRBD1 (6 bases). In germline, CDR1 is SGHNT, CDR2 YENEEA. This CDR3 region has 17 residues. The germline V and J ends were trimmed by 6 bases and 5 bases, with 25 bases remaining between them. CDR3 nucleotide sequence: TGTGCCAGCAGTCCAGCCGGACAGTTAACTCTCCGGGAGACCCAGTACTTC. Its protein is CASSPAGQLTLRETQYF.

The chain recombines TRBV9 with TRBJ2-5, with TRBD1 matching over 8 bases. CDR1 is SGDLS and CDR2 is YYNGEE in the germline V gene. The CDR3 length is 15 residues. The V segment lost 0 bases and the J segment 3 bases; nucleotides outside the gene matches: 4. CDR3 amino acids: CASSVGPDREETQYF. Written as DNA, the CDR3 is TGTGCCAGCAGCGTAGGACCGGACAGGGAAGAGACCCAGTACTTC.

The J gene is TRBJ1-1, the V gene TRBV7-2; no clear D. Trimming pared 4 bases from V and 3 bases from J, leaving 15 bases between. The germline gives CDR1 SGHTA, CDR2 FQGNSA. The CDR3 is made up of 15 amino acids. CDR3 nucleotide sequence: TGTGCCAGCAGCTCCCGTCCAGTTGTGGACACTGAAGCTTTCTTT. Translating it yields CASSSRPVVDTEAFF.

The chain is built from TRBV2 and TRBJ2-1; D is uncertain. Germline CDR1 and CDR2: SNHLY and FYNNEI. With 4 bases removed from V and 9 bases from J, the gap between germline ends came to 7 bases. The CDR3 is 11 amino acids. Here the CDR3 reads CASSGDGEQFF. In DNA form, the CDR3 reads TGTGCCAGCAGTGGCGATGGTGAGCAGTTCTTC.

The chain carries TRBV9 and TRBJ2-3, with D perhaps matching TRBD1 (5 bases). The CDR3 covers 16 residues. V lost 3 bases and J 0 bases, leaving 14 bases between the germline ends. Looked up from germline, CDR1 is SGDLS and CDR2 is YYNGEE. CDR3 residues: CASSDRQSRSTDTQYF. For the CDR3, the DNA is TGTGCCAGCAGCGACAGACAGTCCCGAAGCACAGATACGCAGTATTTT.

This chain links TRBV7-2 with TRBJ1-6; 10 bases line up with TRBD1. Germline V gene sequence: CDR1 SGHTA, CDR2 FQGNSA. V gave up 10 bases and J gave up 8 bases; unmatched junction bases: 11. CDR3 length equals 15 residues. CDR3 sequence reads: CATQGRDRGHSPLHF. CDR3 in DNA: TGTGCCACTCAGGGTCGGGACAGGGGTCATTCACCCCTCCACTTT.

The chain uses TRBV30 and TRBJ1-6; the D gene is possibly TRBD1 (6 bases). CDR1 and CDR2 (germline): GTSNPN, SVGIG (reference sequence). This CDR3 has 15 amino acids. The ends were cut back, 2 bases at V and 10 bases at J, with 18 bases in the middle. CDR3 DNA: TGTGCCTGGAGTACCACAGGGACCCGATACTCACCCCTCCACTTT. Its translation is CAWSTTGTRYSPLHF.

The chain is built from TRBV6-1 and TRBJ1-2, with TRBD1 as a possible D gene (5 bases). CDR1 is MNHNS and CDR2 is SASEGT in the germline V gene. V was shortened by 2 bases and J by 4 bases, with 11 bases between the two germline ends. This CDR3 region has 14 residues. The CDR3 is CASSERQGGYGYTF. CDR3 DNA sequence: TGTGCCAGCAGTGAACGGCAGGGCGGCTATGGCTACACCTTC.

DNA for the CDR3: TGTGCCACCGAGACAGCTGCAACTAATGAAAAACTGTTTTTT. Encoded protein: CATETAATNEKLFF. This chain joins TRBV6-1 and TRBJ1-4, with D perhaps matching TRBD1 (5 bases). The V gene's germline CDR1 is MNHNS and CDR2 SASEGT. The CDR3 runs to 14 residues. The V gene lost 10 bases and the J gene lost 0 bases, with 12 bases spanning the gap.

The chain joins TRBV10-3 to TRBJ1-5, with TRBD1 matching 7 bases. Trimming at V came to 6 bases and at J to 5 bases, leaving 4 bases not matched to a gene. Germline-derived CDR1 and CDR2 are ENHRY and SYGVKD. The CDR3 contains 13 residues. For the CDR3, the DNA is TGTGCCATCAGAGGACAGGTCGATCAGCCCCAGCATTTT. It encodes CAIRGQVDQPQHF.

V is TRBV5-1 and J is TRBJ1-1, with a possible D match to TRBD1 (5 bases). Germline V CDR1 and CDR2: SGHRS, YFSETQ. Trimming removed 2 bases at V and 1 base at J, with 6 bases between. This CDR3 region has 13 residues. The CDR3 loop reads CASSLQANTEAFF. The CDR3 nucleotides read TGCGCCAGCAGCTTACAGGCGAACACTGAAGCTTTCTTT.

The chain combines TRBV5-1 with TRBJ1-1; 10 bases map to TRBD1. The V and J ends lost 3 bases and 3 bases, in that order; junction bases with no gene match: 5. CDR1 and CDR2 from the germline V gene are SGHRS and YFSETQ. This CDR3 has 15 residues. In DNA form, the CDR3 reads TGCGCCAGCAGCTGGCGACAGGGGGCAGACACTGAAGCTTTCTTT. Its translation: CASSWRQGADTEAFF.